This T cell receptor beta chain stems from a study of shared clonotypes between healthy human individuals. The study, taken as a whole, reports: Clonotypes that were shared across a handful of donors made up around 5% of naive CD4 clonotypes. Clonotypes not shared had lower generation probabilities than those common to all four donors. Compared with memory subsets, naive subsets generally had larger estimated richness. Rarefaction curves obtained for sorted subsets showed sequencing incomplete despite large depth.

Only in-frame clones appear in the TCRdb table, and some are missing; sequencing was by immunoSEQ multiplex PCR. This sample has 600,000 or so clones, with 95% found just once. Details on this clone: The antigen is undetermined.

Per the germline V gene, CDR1 is LNHDA and CDR2 is SQIVND (reference sequence). Trimming cost V 5 bases and J 3 bases, with 17 bases left between them. This CDR3 has 15 amino acids. Naivety among CD8 cells was defined by CD45RO negativity and positive CCR7 selection, thereby excluding terminally differentiated effector memory CD45RA+ cells. This chain connects TRBV19 to TRBJ2-7; a possible D gene is TRBD1 (6 bases). Sequenced: naive CD8+ T cells sorted from blood. The sequence was obtained from a woman aged 25 to 39 in good health. The CDR3 reads CASSFGTHAGYEQYF. The CDR3 DNA reads as TGTGCCAGTAGTTTCGGGACACACGCCGGCTACGAGCAGTACTTC.